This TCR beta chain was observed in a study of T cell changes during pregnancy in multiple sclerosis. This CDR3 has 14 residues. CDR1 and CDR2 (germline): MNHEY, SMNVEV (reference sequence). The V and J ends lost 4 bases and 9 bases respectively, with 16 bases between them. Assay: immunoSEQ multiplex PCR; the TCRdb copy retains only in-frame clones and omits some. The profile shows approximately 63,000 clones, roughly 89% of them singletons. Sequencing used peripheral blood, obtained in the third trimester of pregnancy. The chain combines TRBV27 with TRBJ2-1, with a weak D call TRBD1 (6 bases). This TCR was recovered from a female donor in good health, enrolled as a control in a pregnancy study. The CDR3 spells CASSYSPGQREQFF. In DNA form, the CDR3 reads TGTGCCAGCAGTTACTCCCCGGGACAACGTGAGCAGTTCTTC.